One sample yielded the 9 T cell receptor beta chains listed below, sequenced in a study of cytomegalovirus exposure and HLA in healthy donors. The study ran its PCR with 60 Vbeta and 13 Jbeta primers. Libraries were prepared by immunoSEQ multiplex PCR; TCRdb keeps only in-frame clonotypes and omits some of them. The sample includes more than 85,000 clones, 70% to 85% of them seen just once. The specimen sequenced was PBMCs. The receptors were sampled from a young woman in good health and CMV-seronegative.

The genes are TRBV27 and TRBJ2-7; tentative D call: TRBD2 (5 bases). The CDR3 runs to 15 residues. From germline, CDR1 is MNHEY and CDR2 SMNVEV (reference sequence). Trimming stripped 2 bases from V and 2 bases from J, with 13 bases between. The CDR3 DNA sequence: TGTGCCAGCAGTTTAAAAAGGACTGGGGCCTACGAGCAGTACTTC. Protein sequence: CASSLKRTGAYEQYF.

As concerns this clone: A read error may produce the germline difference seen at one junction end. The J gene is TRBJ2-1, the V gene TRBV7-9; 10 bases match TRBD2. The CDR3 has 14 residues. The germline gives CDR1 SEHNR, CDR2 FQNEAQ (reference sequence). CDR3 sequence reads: CSSSLEREGHEQFF. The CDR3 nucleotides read TGTTCCAGCAGCTTAGAGCGGGAGGGGCATGAGCAGTTCTTC.

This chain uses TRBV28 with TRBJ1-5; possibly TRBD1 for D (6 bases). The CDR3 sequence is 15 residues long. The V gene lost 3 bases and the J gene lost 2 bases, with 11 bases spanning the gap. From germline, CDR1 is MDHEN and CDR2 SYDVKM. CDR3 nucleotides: TGTGCCAGCAGTTTTCGGGGGGCTGGCAATCAGCCCCAGCATTTT. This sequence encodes CASSFRGAGNQPQHF.

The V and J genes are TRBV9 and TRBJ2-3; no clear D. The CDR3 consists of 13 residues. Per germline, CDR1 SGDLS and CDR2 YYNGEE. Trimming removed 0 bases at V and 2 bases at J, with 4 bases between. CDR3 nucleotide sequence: TGTGCCAGCAGCGTAGCCTACACAGATACGCAGTATTTT. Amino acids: CASSVAYTDTQYF.

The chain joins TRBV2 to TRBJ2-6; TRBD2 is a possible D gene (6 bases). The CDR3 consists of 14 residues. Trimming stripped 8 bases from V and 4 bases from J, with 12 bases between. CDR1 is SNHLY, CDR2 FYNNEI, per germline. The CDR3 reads CASCREVGANVLTF. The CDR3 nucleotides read TGTGCCAGCTGCAGGGAGGTAGGGGCCAACGTCCTGACTTTC.

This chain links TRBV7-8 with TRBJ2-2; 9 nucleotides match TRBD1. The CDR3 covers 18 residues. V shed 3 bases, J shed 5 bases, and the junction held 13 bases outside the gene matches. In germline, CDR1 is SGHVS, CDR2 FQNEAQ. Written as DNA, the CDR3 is TGTGCCAGCAGCTTTCAAACAGGGGGCACGCTAATGACCGGGGAGCTGTTTTTT. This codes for CASSFQTGGTLMTGELFF.

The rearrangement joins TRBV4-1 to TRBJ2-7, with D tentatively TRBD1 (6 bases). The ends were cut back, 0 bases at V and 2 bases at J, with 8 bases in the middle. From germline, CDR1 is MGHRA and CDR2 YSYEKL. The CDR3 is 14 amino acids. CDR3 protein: CASSQEAGAYEQYF. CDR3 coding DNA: TGCGCCAGCAGCCAAGAGGCAGGGGCCTACGAGCAGTACTTC.

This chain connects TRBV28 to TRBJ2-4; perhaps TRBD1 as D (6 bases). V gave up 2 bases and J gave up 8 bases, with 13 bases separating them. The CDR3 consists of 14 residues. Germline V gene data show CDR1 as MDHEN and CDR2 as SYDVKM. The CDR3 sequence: CASSLIQGYDIQYF. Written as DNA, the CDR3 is TGTGCCAGCAGTTTAATACAGGGATATGACATTCAGTACTTC.

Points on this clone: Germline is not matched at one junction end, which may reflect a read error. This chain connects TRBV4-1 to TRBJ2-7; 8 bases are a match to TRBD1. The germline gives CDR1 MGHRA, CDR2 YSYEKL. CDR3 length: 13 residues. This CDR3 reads CASSRGQGYERYF. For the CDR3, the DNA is TGCGCCAGCAGCCGCGGACAGGGCTACGAGCGGTACTTC.